This TCR beta chain was identified during a study of low-dose radiotherapy and immunotherapy resistance in tumors. Looking at the study overall: Each fraction given to Cohort 2 every two weeks delivered 1 Gy, and the total reached 13 Gy over 26 weeks. The authors gave intravenous cyclophosphamide 200 mg/m2 every two weeks, one day before radiation and immunotherapy.

The time point was: before trial treatment. CDR1 is SGHAT and CDR2 is FQNNGV in the germline V gene. There are 14 residues in the CDR3. Trimming pared 3 bases from V and 1 base from J, leaving 8 bases between. cDNA synthesis used a TRAV/TRBV-specific primer set for both chains. Over approximately 19 PCR cycles, TCRs were amplified from a constant-region primer and V-primer adapter. TCRdb ran MiXCR on the reads and lists one entry per CDR3 protein. The sample holds around 69,000 distinct CDR3 sequences, around a third seen once. Sequencing used PBMCs, obtained before treatment. This clonotype originated in a female donor with ovarian cancer. The chain recombines TRBV11-2 with TRBJ2-3; D possibly corresponds to TRBD2 (5 bases). CDR3 DNA: TGTGCCAGCAGCTTCGGACTGCGCACAGATACGCAGTATTTT. Protein product: CASSFGLRTDTQYF.